The 23 T cell receptor beta chains given below trace back to one sample, sequenced in a study of T-cell memory formation after mild COVID-19. MiXCR was run by TCRdb on the 5' RACE reads, yielding one entry per CDR3 protein. Here the sample spans over 300,000 distinct CDR3 sequences, about 20% being singletons. The specimen sequenced was PBMCs or a T cell subset sorted from them (not recorded which). These receptors all come from a man aged 18-30 years who had mild COVID-19 (a few samples of this study predate the infection). Cell type and time point are not known.

This chain connects TRBV7-2 to TRBJ2-5; tentative D call: TRBD1 (6 bases). The germline V and J ends were trimmed by 1 base and 5 bases, with 17 bases remaining between them. The CDR3 covers 16 residues. Germline lookup yields CDR1 SGHTA and CDR2 FQGNSA. The CDR3 loop reads CASSLDRASPGETQYF. The CDR3 DNA reads as TGTGCCAGCAGCTTAGACAGGGCATCCCCCGGGGAGACCCAGTACTTC.

This clonotype was picked up many times. The chain carries TRBV2 and TRBJ2-1; D perhaps matches TRBD2 (7 bases). Trimming left V 6 bases short and J 8 bases short, with 11 bases between. This CDR3 has 12 residues. CDR1 and CDR2 from the germline V gene are SNHLY and FYNNEI. In nucleotides, the CDR3 is TGTGCCAGCAGGAGGGGGGGGGATGAGCAGTTCTTC. This codes for CASRRGGDEQFF. Together with reference TRBV2 and TRBJ2-1, the CDR3 gives the full variable domain: EPEVTQTPSHQVTQMGQEVILRCVPISNHLYFYWYRQILGQKVEFLVSFYNNEISEKSEIFDDQFSVERPDGSNFTLKIRSTKLEDSAMYFCASRRGGDEQFFGPGTRLTVL.

The chain has TRBV10-3 and TRBJ2-7; perhaps TRBD2 as D (5 bases). Germline-derived CDR1 and CDR2 are ENHRY and SYGVKD. Trimming stripped 10 bases from V and 6 bases from J, with 19 bases between. This CDR3 has 13 amino acids. The CDR3: CATEHGRRREQYF. CDR3 DNA sequence: TGTGCCACCGAACATGGGAGACGTCGCGAGCAGTACTTC.

This clonotype was seen more than once but under ten times. The V call is TRBV12-3 or TRBV12-4, the J call TRBJ2-5; no firm D call. V shed 7 bases and J shed 4 bases, with 4 bases lying between them. There are 10 residues in the CDR3. CDR3 DNA sequence: TGTGCCAGCATGGGAGAGACCCAGTACTTC. Protein sequence: CASMGETQYF.

The chain couples TRBV7-2 to TRBJ1-1; D is unclear. Trimming left V 1 base short and J 1 base short, with 10 bases between. The CDR3 sequence is 15 residues long. CDR1 is SGHTA, CDR2 FQGNSA, per germline. In DNA form, the CDR3 reads TGTGCCAGCAGCTTAGTTGGCAGAGCGAACACTGAAGCTTTCTTT. The encoded protein is CASSLVGRANTEAFF.

This chain links TRBV3-1 with TRBJ2-2, with no clear D. Germline V gives CDR1 LGHDT, CDR2 YNNKEL (reference sequence). The V gene lost 4 bases and the J gene lost 7 bases, with 13 bases spanning the gap. CDR3 length: 14 residues. The CDR3 here is CASSPRTVGGELFF. CDR3 DNA: TGTGCCAGCAGCCCTAGGACGGTTGGCGGGGAGCTGTTTTTT.

V is TRBV20-1 and J is TRBJ1-1; D is perhaps TRBD1 (6 bases). The ends were cut back, 5 bases at V and 2 bases at J, with 9 bases in the middle. Germline V gives CDR1 DFQATT, CDR2 SNEGSKA (reference sequence). The CDR3 runs 12 residues. The CDR3 DNA reads as TGCAGTGCTGAGGGGGGTAACACTGAAGCTTTCTTT. As protein: CSAEGGNTEAFF.

The V gene is TRBV23-1, the J gene TRBJ1-2, with D maybe TRBD1 (6 bases). TRBV23-1 is filed as an ORF, its function uncertain. The CDR3 totals 17 residues. Trimming pared 0 bases from V and 4 bases from J, leaving 18 bases between. DNA of the CDR3: TGCGCCAGCAGTCAATCGGGGCCGGAGGACAGCCTCTATGGCTACACCTTC. Its translation is CASSQSGPEDSLYGYTF.

This clonotype showed up just a few times. J is TRBJ2-5 and V is TRBV20-1, with 8 nucleotides matching TRBD1. V lost 7 bases and J lost 1; bases outside the gene matches: 2. This CDR3 is built from 12 residues. Germline CDR1 DFQATT, CDR2 SNEGSKA (reference sequence). The CDR3 DNA sequence: TGCAGTGTTACAGGGGGCCAAGAGACCCAGTACTTC. Its protein is CSVTGGQETQYF.

This clonotype was counted once. This CDR3 reads CSARPGGATNSPLHF. The CDR3 DNA reads TGCAGTGCTAGACCGGGCGGGGCGACTAATTCACCCCTCCACTTT. The chain links TRBV20-1 to TRBJ1-6; tentative D call: TRBD1 (5 bases). The CDR3 spans 15 residues. Trimming took off 2 bases at V and 6 bases at J, with 14 bases between the two ends. The germline V gene encodes CDR1 DFQATT and CDR2 SNEGSKA (reference sequence).

This clonotype has a handful of counts. This chain joins TRBV5-1 and TRBJ1-3; unclear D gene. CDR1 and CDR2 (germline): SGHRS, YFSETQ. This CDR3 is built from 13 residues. V dropped 4 bases and J dropped 3 bases, with 8 bases sitting between them. This chain's CDR3 is CASSPDGGNTIYF. The DNA for the CDR3 is TGCGCCAGCAGCCCCGACGGTGGAAACACCATATATTTT.

In this sample, this clonotype turned up a few times. The V and J genes are TRBV7-2 and TRBJ1-2; D unresolved. V was shortened by 5 bases and J by 1 base, with 11 bases between the two germline ends. Germline lookup yields CDR1 SGHTA and CDR2 FQGNSA. The CDR3 extends over 14 amino acids. CDR3 nucleotides: TGTGCCAGCAGCCGTGGACGGAATAACTATGGCTACACCTTC. Its translation: CASSRGRNNYGYTF.

This clonotype showed up just a few times. The J gene is TRBJ2-5, the V gene TRBV10-3; maybe TRBD2 (5 bases). The V end lost 4 bases, the J end lost 1 base, and 13 bases lay between the germline ends. There are 15 residues in the CDR3. Germline V gives CDR1 ENHRY, CDR2 SYGVKD. For the CDR3, the DNA is TGTGCCATCAGTGGAGGGTTGGGCACCCAAGAGACCCAGTACTTC. Protein product: CAISGGLGTQETQYF.

This clonotype appeared a few times. V and J are TRBV7-7 and TRBJ2-2, with D possibly being TRBD1 or TRBD2 (5 bases each). Germline CDR1 is SSHAT and CDR2 is FNYEAQ (reference sequence). The V gene lost 5 bases and the J gene lost 4 bases, with 17 bases spanning the gap. The CDR3 contains 16 residues. The CDR3 loop is CASSTGRSDSTGELFF. The CDR3 DNA sequence: TGTGCCAGCAGCACGGGGCGGTCAGATAGCACCGGGGAGCTGTTTTTT.

V and J are TRBV7-9 and TRBJ2-1; the D gene is possibly TRBD2 (5 bases). V was pared by 1 base and J by 4 bases, with 8 bases between. CDR3 length: 14 residues. Germline V gene sequence: CDR1 SEHNR, CDR2 FQNEAQ (reference sequence). The CDR3 DNA reads as TGTGCCAGCAGCTTAGAAGCGGTATACAATGAGCAGTTCTTC. Protein: CASSLEAVYNEQFF. Full variable domain (rest looked up from reference TRBV7-9 and TRBJ2-1): DTGVSQNPRHKITKRGQNVTFRCDPISEHNRLYWYRQTLGQGPEFLTYFQNEAQLEKSRLLSDRFSAERPKGSFSTLEIQRTEQGDSAMYLCASSLEAVYNEQFFGPGTRLTVL.

The chain is built from TRBV5-1 and TRBJ2-1; 10 nucleotides match TRBD1. The CDR3 has 16 amino acids. Germline CDR1 is SGHRS and CDR2 is YFSETQ. The junction had 7 bases not matched to a gene; V was cut back by 0 bases and J by 7 bases. CDR3 amino acids: CASSLGDRGLENEQFF. The CDR3 region has the DNA TGCGCCAGCAGCTTGGGGGACAGGGGCTTGGAGAATGAGCAGTTCTTC.

The table lists this clonotype with a few counts. V gene TRBV12-3 or TRBV12-4 combines with J gene TRBJ2-1; TRBD1 might be the D (6 bases). The CDR3 length is 13 residues. Deletions cut 7 bases from V and 8 bases from J, with 15 bases between. The CDR3 loop is CASNIRGSDEQFF. CDR3 in DNA: TGTGCCAGCAATATTAGGGGGTCCGATGAGCAGTTCTTC.

A note on this clonotype: No conserved phenylalanine or tryptophan is present at the end of the CDR3, so a read error is the likely explanation. The V call is TRBV9, the J call TRBJ1-2; 7 bases line up with TRBD1. This CDR3 contains 15 residues. Trimming took 0 bases from V and 6 from J; bases not matched to a gene: 8. In germline, CDR1 is SGDLS, CDR2 YYNGEE. The CDR3 nucleotides are TGTGCCAGCAGCGTAGCTCAGGGGGTTCAGGATGGCTACACCTTA. Its translation: CASSVAQGVQDGYTL.

This clonotype was detected a few times. The chain has TRBV11-2 and TRBJ2-1; the D gene could be TRBD1 or TRBD2 (5 bases each). This CDR3 spans 16 amino acids. Trimming pared 7 bases from V and 0 bases from J, leaving 16 bases between. The germline gives CDR1 SGHAT, CDR2 FQNNGV. CDR3 coding DNA: TGTGCCAGCACCCCTCGGTCGGGGCTCTCCTACAATGAGCAGTTCTTC. Translating gives CASTPRSGLSYNEQFF.

This clonotype has just a few counts. V is TRBV4-2 and J is TRBJ2-3; D is possibly TRBD2 (7 bases). V was clipped by 1 base and J by 2 bases, with 13 bases between them. This CDR3 has 16 residues. The germline gives CDR1 LGHNA, CDR2 YNFKEQ. The CDR3 is CASSQGPGGSTDTQYF. In DNA, the CDR3 is TGTGCCAGCAGCCAAGGGCCGGGGGGCTCCACAGATACGCAGTATTTT.

V usage is TRBV20-1 and J usage is TRBJ1-2; TRBD1 agrees at 9 bases. Germline trimming cut 6 bases from V and 5 bases from J; bases unmatched to any gene: 7. The V gene's germline CDR1 is DFQATT and CDR2 SNEGSKA (reference sequence). The CDR3 runs 13 residues. For the CDR3, the DNA is TGCAGTGCCCGGGACAGGGCAAATTATGGCTACACCTTC. Residues: CSARDRANYGYTF.

A few counts support this clonotype. The V call is TRBV4-1, the J call TRBJ2-3, with 9 bases matching TRBD2. The J segment lost 6 bases and the V segment lost 2 bases, leaving 15 bases of the junction unmatched. Per germline, CDR1 MGHRA and CDR2 YSYEKL. CDR3 length: 18 residues. The CDR3 DNA is TGCGCCAGCAGCCAAAGCGCGTGGCGGGGGGGCCTTATGGATACGCAGTATTTT. Translated, it gives CASSQSAWRGGLMDTQYF.

This clonotype occurred a few times. CDR3 coding DNA: TGTGCCAGCACCCCGGGGGCAAGTACGCAGTATTTT. Translated, it gives CASTPGASTQYF. The rearrangement uses TRBV7-2 and TRBJ2-3; possibly TRBD1 or TRBD2 for D (6 bases each). This CDR3 region has 12 residues. The ends were cut back, 7 bases at V and 8 bases at J, with 13 bases in the middle. Germline V gives CDR1 SGHTA, CDR2 FQGNSA. Looking up the rest from reference TRBV7-2 and TRBJ2-3 gives the full variable domain: GAGVSQSPSNKVTEKGKDVELRCDPISGHTALYWYRQSLGQGLEFLIYFQGNSAPDKSGLPSDRFSAERTGGSVSTLTIQRTQQEDSAVYLCASTPGASTQYFGPGTRLTVL.